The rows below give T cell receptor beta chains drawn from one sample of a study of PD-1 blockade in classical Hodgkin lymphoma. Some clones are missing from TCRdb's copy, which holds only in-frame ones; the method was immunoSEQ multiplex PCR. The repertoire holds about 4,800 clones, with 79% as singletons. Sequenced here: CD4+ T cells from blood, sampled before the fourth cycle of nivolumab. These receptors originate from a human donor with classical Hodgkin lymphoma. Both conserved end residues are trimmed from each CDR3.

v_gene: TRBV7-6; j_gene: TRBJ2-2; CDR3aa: ASSLIANTGELF
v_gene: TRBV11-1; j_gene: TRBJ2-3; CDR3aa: ASSFFPRGDTQY
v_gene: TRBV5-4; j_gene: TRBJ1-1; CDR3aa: ASSLDRDTEAF
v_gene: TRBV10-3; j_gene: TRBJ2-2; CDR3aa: AISRETGANTGELF
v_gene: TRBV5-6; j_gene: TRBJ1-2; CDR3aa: ASSPEGGLFGYT
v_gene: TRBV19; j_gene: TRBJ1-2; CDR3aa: ASSMRPGTGYGYT
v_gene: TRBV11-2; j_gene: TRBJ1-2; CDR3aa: ASSLWGRNYGYT
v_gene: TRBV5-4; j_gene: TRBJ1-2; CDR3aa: ASSLETGRGGYT
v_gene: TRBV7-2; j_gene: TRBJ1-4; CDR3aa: ASSLDLGREKLF
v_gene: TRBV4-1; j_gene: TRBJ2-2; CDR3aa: ASSLRGHGLNTGELF
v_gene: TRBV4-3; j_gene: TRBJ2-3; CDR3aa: ASSQDMSRGRDTQY
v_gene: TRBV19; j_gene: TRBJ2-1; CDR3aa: ASSIRGAAGLYNEQF
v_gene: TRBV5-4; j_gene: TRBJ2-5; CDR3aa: ASSASGLPQY
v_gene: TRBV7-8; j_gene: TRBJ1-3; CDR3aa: ASSLGQGAGNTIY
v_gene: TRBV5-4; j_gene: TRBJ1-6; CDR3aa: ASSLGGGNSPLH
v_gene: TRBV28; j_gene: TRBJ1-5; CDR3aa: ASSLPGPGKPQH
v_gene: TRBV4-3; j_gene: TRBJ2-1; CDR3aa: ASSQGRTSGGAYNEQF
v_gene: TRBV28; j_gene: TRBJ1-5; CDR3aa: ASSFRGLMRSNQPQH
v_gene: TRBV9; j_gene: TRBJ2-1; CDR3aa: ASSVVGFDEQF
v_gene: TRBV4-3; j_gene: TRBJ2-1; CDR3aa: ASSRTSGGDNEQF
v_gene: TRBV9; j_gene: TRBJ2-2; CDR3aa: ASSVASSTGELF
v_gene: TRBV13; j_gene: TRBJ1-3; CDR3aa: ASSLRMGGNTIY
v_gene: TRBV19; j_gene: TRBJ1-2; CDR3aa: ASSIMMESYGYT
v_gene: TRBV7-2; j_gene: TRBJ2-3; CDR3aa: ASSSIAGGRLDTQY
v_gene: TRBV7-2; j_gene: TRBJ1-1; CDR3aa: ASSFGGRTEAF
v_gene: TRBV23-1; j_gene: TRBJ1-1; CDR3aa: ASSQRGLLGTEAF
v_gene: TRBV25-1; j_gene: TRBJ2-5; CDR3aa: ASSGVYAAPGVQETQY
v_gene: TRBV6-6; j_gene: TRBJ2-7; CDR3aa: ASSYGREYEQY
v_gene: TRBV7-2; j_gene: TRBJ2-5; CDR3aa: ASSYSTGKETQY